Ten or more counts support the clone carrying this T cell receptor (beta chain). Its matching antigen is unknown. The sample belongs to a study of T cells in Graves' hyperthyroidism and ophthalmopathy. Findings and caveats of the study: Through a model of 13 V-J features, ophthalmopathy was separated from stable hyperthyroidism. Most expanded thyroid clonotypes above 0.001 also appeared in blood.

From RNA transcripts, TCR beta CDR3 regions were amplified. A first-round RT-PCR of the TCR CDR3 used the HTBI primer set. One entry per CDR3 protein results from TCRdb running MiXCR on the multiplex PCR reads. The sample carries hundreds of thousands of distinct CDR3 sequences, 14% recorded once. The receptor's source is a woman younger than 35 with Graves' hyperthyroidism. The sample taken for sequencing was blood.

CDR3 sequence (DNA): TGTGCCAGCAGCGGACAGGGGCGCGCCGCAGAGACCCAGTACTTC. It is translated as CASSGQGRAAETQYF. This rearrangement joins TRBV11-2 to TRBJ2-5; 9 bases match TRBD1. CDR3 length: 15 amino acids. CDR1 SGHAT and CDR2 FQNNGV come from the germline V gene. V was clipped by 5 bases and J by 4 bases; unmatched bases: 8.